These T cell receptor beta chains were read from a single sample in a study of persistence of HIV-infected CD4 T cells. Data came from immunoSEQ multiplex PCR; TCRdb stores just in-frame clones and leaves some out. The sample yields 25,000 to 30,000 clones, 78% seen once. These TCRs are of unknown antigen specificity. This specimen consisted of CD4+ T cells sorted from PBMCs after roughly 17-hour stimulation, obtained from a patient who received antiretroviral therapy. Every receptor here comes from an adult woman with HIV who was CMV-seropositive. Both conserved end residues are part of each CDR3. Each record gives: clone size, V gene, D gene, J gene, CDR3 protein, CDR3 DNA. The D gene is left open where the match is weak. The size of a clone is reported for some rows only, either as once, few or many, or as a class for expanded clones.

clone size: NA
V gene: TRBV7-2
D gene: NA
J gene: TRBJ2-3
CDR3 protein: CASSLEVPTDTQYF
CDR3 DNA: TGTGCCAGCAGCTTAGAGGTGCCGACAGATACGCAGTATTTT

clone size: NA
V gene: TRBV27
D gene: TRBD2
J gene: TRBJ2-1
CDR3 protein: CASSPGGSSYNEQFF
CDR3 DNA: TGTGCCAGCAGTCCGGGAGGGAGCTCCTACAATGAGCAGTTCTTC

clone size: NA
V gene: TRBV25-1
D gene: TRBD1
J gene: TRBJ1-4
CDR3 protein: CASSARQGFNEKLFF
CDR3 DNA: TGTGCCAGCAGTGCCCGACAGGGCTTCAATGAAAAACTGTTTTTT

clone size: NA
V gene: TRBV7-2
D gene: TRBD1
J gene: TRBJ1-6
CDR3 protein: CASSLQGAGNSPLHF
CDR3 DNA: TGTGCCAGCAGCCTGCAGGGGGCGGGGAATTCACCCCTCCACTTT

clone size: NA
V gene: TRBV19
D gene: TRBD1
J gene: TRBJ1-2
CDR3 protein: CASSIDLGQFPLGYTF
CDR3 DNA: TGTGCCAGTAGTATAGATTTGGGACAGTTTCCCCTGGGCTACACCTTC

clone size: NA
V gene: TRBV7-9
D gene: NA
J gene: TRBJ2-1
CDR3 protein: CASSPLGLNNEQFF
CDR3 DNA: TGTGCCAGCAGCCCACTAGGACTCAACAATGAGCAGTTCTTC

clone size: NA
V gene: TRBV19
D gene: NA
J gene: TRBJ2-5
CDR3 protein: CASSIVGRWGAGGETQYF
CDR3 DNA: TGTGCCAGTAGTATAGTGGGCCGGTGGGGGGCCGGGGGGGAGACCCAGTACTTC

clone size: NA
V gene: TRBV5-6
D gene: NA
J gene: TRBJ1-2
CDR3 protein: CASSSTYRANYGYTF
CDR3 DNA: TGTGCCAGCAGCTCGACGTACAGGGCTAACTATGGCTACACCTTC

clone size: NA
V gene: TRBV5-1
D gene: NA
J gene: TRBJ2-3
CDR3 protein: CASRVGPRSDTQYF
CDR3 DNA: TGCGCCAGCAGGGTCGGCCCCCGGTCAGATACGCAGTATTTT

clone size: NA
V gene: TRBV19
D gene: TRBD1
J gene: TRBJ2-1
CDR3 protein: CASSIRGQGAYNEQFF
CDR3 DNA: TGTGCCAGTAGTATTCGGGGACAGGGGGCATACAATGAGCAGTTCTTC

clone size: NA
V gene: TRBV6-1
D gene: NA
J gene: TRBJ2-2
CDR3 protein: CASSELGTPGELFF
CDR3 DNA: TGTGCCAGCAGTGAACTCGGGACCCCCGGGGAGCTGTTTTTT

clone size: NA
V gene: TRBV19
D gene: NA
J gene: TRBJ2-6
CDR3 protein: CASSIPSSGANVLTF
CDR3 DNA: TGTGCCAGTAGTATTCCCAGCTCTGGGGCCAACGTCCTGACTTTC

clone size: NA
V gene: TRBV29-1
D gene: NA
J gene: TRBJ2-3
CDR3 protein: CSVSGTDTQYF
CDR3 DNA: TGCAGCGTGTCTGGCACAGATACGCAGTATTTT

clone size: once
V gene: TRBV19
D gene: NA
J gene: TRBJ2-5
CDR3 protein: CASSLSLGSETQYF
CDR3 DNA: TGTGCCAGTAGCCTTAGCCTGGGGTCAGAGACCCAGTACTTC

clone size: NA
V gene: TRBV9
D gene: NA
J gene: TRBJ2-2
CDR3 protein: CASSVLDRSDGELFF
CDR3 DNA: TGTGCCAGCAGCGTACTGGACAGAAGTGACGGGGAGCTGTTTTTT

clone size: NA
V gene: TRBV19
D gene: TRBD1
J gene: TRBJ2-7
CDR3 protein: CASKYRDRGAYEQYF
CDR3 DNA: TGTGCCAGTAAATACCGGGACAGGGGTGCCTACGAGCAGTACTTC

clone size: medium-sized
V gene: TRBV5-1
D gene: NA
J gene: TRBJ1-4
CDR3 protein: CASSSTGANEKLFF
CDR3 DNA: TGCGCCAGCAGCTCGACAGGAGCTAATGAAAAACTGTTTTTT

clone size: NA
V gene: TRBV11-3
D gene: NA
J gene: TRBJ2-1
CDR3 protein: CASSLSNGVHEQFF
CDR3 DNA: TGTGCCAGCAGCTTAAGTAACGGGGTCCATGAGCAGTTCTTC

clone size: NA
V gene: TRBV30
D gene: NA
J gene: TRBJ1-1
CDR3 protein: CASTSLGNTEAFF
CDR3 DNA: TGTGCCTCTACCTCACTAGGGAACACTGAAGCTTTCTTT

clone size: NA
V gene: TRBV11-1
D gene: TRBD2
J gene: TRBJ2-2
CDR3 protein: CASSQLAIGELFF
CDR3 DNA: TGTGCCAGCAGCCAACTAGCGATCGGGGAGCTGTTTTTT

clone size: NA
V gene: TRBV19
D gene: NA
J gene: TRBJ2-1
CDR3 protein: CASSAGGPSSYNEQFF
CDR3 DNA: TGTGCCAGTAGTGCCGGGGGTCCAAGCTCCTACAATGAGCAGTTCTTC

clone size: NA
V gene: TRBV6-2/TRBV6-3
D gene: NA
J gene: TRBJ1-1
CDR3 protein: CASSYDYTEAFF
CDR3 DNA: TGTGCCAGCAGTTATGATTACACTGAAGCTTTCTTT

clone size: NA
V gene: TRBV2
D gene: TRBD2
J gene: TRBJ2-1
CDR3 protein: CASSDAGGTYNEQFF
CDR3 DNA: TGTGCCAGCAGTGATGCGGGGGGTACCTACAATGAGCAGTTCTTC

clone size: NA
V gene: TRBV6-5
D gene: NA
J gene: TRBJ1-1
CDR3 protein: CASSRGGMNTEAFF
CDR3 DNA: TGTGCCAGCAGCAGAGGGGGAATGAACACTGAAGCTTTCTTT

clone size: NA
V gene: TRBV18
D gene: TRBD1
J gene: TRBJ1-2
CDR3 protein: CASSPVPPGQGEGGYTF
CDR3 DNA: TGTGCCAGCTCACCAGTTCCTCCGGGACAGGGTGAAGGTGGCTACACCTTC

clone size: NA
V gene: TRBV3-1/TRBV3-2
D gene: NA
J gene: TRBJ2-6
CDR3 protein: CASSSQSDSGANVLTF
CDR3 DNA: TGTGCCAGCAGCTCTCAGTCGGACTCTGGGGCCAACGTCCTGACTTTC

clone size: NA
V gene: TRBV20-1
D gene: TRBD2
J gene: TRBJ2-3
CDR3 protein: CSASSAGGPGISPDTQYF
CDR3 DNA: TGCAGTGCTAGTTCCGCGGGGGGGCCGGGCATTTCCCCAGATACGCAGTATTTT

clone size: NA
V gene: TRBV30
D gene: NA
J gene: TRBJ1-2
CDR3 protein: CAWKPDYGYTF
CDR3 DNA: TGTGCCTGGAAGCCGGACTATGGCTACACCTTC

clone size: NA
V gene: TRBV9
D gene: TRBD1
J gene: TRBJ2-1
CDR3 protein: CASSVEEDRGHEQFF
CDR3 DNA: TGTGCCAGCAGCGTAGAAGAAGACAGGGGCCATGAGCAGTTCTTC

clone size: NA
V gene: TRBV6-1
D gene: TRBD1
J gene: TRBJ1-6
CDR3 protein: CASSEIGTVNSPLHF
CDR3 DNA: TGTGCCAGCAGTGAAATTGGGACAGTGAATTCACCCCTCCACTTT

clone size: NA
V gene: TRBV10-2
D gene: NA
J gene: TRBJ1-2
CDR3 protein: CATPRQAGYTF
CDR3 DNA: TGCGCCACCCCTCGACAGGCTGGCTACACCTTC

clone size: NA
V gene: TRBV18
D gene: NA
J gene: TRBJ2-1
CDR3 protein: CASSRTTPPSYNEQFF
CDR3 DNA: TGTGCCAGCTCCCGGACTACTCCTCCCTCCTACAATGAGCAGTTCTTC

clone size: NA
V gene: TRBV5-1
D gene: NA
J gene: TRBJ1-2
CDR3 protein: CASSPGRVNGYTF
CDR3 DNA: TGCGCCAGCAGCCCGGGAAGGGTTAATGGCTACACCTTC

clone size: NA
V gene: TRBV5-6
D gene: NA
J gene: TRBJ1-2
CDR3 protein: CASSPVRASYGYTF
CDR3 DNA: TGTGCCAGCAGCCCGGTTAGGGCGAGCTATGGCTACACCTTC